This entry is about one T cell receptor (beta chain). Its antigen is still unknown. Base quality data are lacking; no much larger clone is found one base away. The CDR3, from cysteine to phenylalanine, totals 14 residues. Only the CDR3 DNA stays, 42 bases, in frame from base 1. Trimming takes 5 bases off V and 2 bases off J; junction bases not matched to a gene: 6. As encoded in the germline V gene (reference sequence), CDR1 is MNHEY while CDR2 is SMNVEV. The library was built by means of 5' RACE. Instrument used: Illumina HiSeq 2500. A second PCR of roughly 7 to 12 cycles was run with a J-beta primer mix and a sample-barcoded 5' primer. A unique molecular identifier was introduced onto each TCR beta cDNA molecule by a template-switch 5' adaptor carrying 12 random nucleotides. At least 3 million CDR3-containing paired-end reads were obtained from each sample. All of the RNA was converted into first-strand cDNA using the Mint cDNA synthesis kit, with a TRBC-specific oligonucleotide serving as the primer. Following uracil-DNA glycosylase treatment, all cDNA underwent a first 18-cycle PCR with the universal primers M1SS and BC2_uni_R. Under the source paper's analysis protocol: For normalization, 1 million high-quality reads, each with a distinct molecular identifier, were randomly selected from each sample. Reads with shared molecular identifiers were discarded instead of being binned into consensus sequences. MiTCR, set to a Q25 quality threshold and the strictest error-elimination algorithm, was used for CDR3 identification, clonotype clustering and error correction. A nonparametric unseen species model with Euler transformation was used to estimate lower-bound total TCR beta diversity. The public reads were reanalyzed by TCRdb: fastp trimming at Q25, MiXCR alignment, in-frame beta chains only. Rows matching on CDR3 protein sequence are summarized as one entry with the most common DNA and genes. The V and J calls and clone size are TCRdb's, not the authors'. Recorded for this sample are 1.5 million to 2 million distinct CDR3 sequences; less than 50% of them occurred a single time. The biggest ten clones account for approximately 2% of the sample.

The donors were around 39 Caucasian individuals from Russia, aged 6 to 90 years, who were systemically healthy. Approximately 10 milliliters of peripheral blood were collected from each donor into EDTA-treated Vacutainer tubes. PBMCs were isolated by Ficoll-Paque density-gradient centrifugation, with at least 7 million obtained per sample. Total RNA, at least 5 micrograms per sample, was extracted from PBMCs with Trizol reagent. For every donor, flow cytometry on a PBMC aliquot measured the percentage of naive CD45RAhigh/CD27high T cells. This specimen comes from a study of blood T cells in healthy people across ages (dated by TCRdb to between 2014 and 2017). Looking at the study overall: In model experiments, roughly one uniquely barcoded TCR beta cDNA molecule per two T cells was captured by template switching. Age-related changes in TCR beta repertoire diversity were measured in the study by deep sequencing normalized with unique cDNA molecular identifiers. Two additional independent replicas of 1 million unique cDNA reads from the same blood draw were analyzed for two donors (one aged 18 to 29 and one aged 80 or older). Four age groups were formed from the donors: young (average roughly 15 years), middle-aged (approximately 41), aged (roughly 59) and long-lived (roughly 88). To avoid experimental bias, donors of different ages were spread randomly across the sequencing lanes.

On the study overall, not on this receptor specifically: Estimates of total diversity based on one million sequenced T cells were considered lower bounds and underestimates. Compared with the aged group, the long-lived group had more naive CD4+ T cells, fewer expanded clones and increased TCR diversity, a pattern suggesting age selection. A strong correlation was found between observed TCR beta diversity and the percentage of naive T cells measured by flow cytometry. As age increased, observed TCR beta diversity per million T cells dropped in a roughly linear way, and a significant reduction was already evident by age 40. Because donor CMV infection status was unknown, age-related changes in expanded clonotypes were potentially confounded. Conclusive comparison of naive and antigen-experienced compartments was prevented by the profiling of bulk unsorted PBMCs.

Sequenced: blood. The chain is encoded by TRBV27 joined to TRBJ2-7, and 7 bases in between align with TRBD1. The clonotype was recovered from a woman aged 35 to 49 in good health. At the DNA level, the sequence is TGTGCCAGCAGTCCAGACAGGGTTCCCTACGAGCAGTACTTC. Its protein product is CASSPDRVPYEQYF.